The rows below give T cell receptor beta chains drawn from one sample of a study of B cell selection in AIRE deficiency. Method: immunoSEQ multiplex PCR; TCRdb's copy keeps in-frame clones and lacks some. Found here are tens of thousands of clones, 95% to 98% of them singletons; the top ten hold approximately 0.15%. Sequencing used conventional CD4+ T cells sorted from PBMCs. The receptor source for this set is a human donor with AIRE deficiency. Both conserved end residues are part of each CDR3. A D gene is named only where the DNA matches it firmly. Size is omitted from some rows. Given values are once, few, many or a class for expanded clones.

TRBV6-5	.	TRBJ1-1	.	CASTGANTEAFF	TGTGCCAGCACAGGGGCCAACACTGAAGCTTTCTTT
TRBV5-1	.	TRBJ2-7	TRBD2	CASSRGLAGVMSEQYF	TGCGCCAGCAGCCGGGGACTAGCGGGAGTCATGAGCGAGCAGTACTTC
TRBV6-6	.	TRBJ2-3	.	CASSSRSNRSTDTQYF	TGTGCCAGCAGTTCGCGCTCAAACAGGAGCACAGATACGCAGTATTTT
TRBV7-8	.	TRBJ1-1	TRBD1	CASSISRDRGRGMNTEAFF	TGTGCCAGCAGCATAAGCCGGGACAGGGGGCGCGGGATGAACACTGAAGCTTTCTTT
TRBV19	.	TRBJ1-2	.	CASSIGHLDHYGYTF	TGTGCCAGTAGTATAGGGCACCTTGATCACTATGGCTACACCTTC
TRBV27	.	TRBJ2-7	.	CASSSTSVYEQYF	TGTGCCAGCAGCTCAACTAGTGTCTACGAGCAGTACTTC
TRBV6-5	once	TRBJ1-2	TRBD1	CASRMYRGLDYGYTF	TGTGCCAGCAGGATGTACAGGGGGCTCGACTATGGCTACACCTTC
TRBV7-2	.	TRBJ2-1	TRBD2	CASSLELAGGNEQFF	TGTGCCAGCAGCTTGGAACTAGCGGGAGGCAATGAGCAGTTCTTC
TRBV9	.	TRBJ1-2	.	CASSAYTGISNYGYTF	TGTGCCAGCAGCGCCTATACAGGGATCTCTAACTATGGCTACACCTTC
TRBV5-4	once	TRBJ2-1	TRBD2	CASSLASGKHNEQFF	TGTGCCAGCAGCTTGGCTAGCGGGAAGCACAATGAGCAGTTCTTC
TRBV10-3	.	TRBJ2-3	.	CAISVRITSTDTQYF	TGTGCCATCAGTGTTAGGATTACTAGCACAGATACGCAGTATTTT
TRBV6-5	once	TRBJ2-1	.	CASSYSRGGSYNEQFF	TGTGCCAGCAGTTACTCGAGAGGAGGCTCCTACAATGAGCAGTTCTTC
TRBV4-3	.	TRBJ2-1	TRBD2	CASSQGQREGREQFF	TGCGCCAGCAGCCAAGGCCAGCGGGAGGGCCGGGAGCAGTTCTTC
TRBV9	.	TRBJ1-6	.	CASSPRGVNSPLHF	TGTGCCAGCAGCCCCCGAGGGGTCAATTCACCCCTCCACTTT
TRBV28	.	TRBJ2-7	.	CASSPSPVGGYEQYF	TGTGCCAGCAGTCCCTCCCCAGTGGGGGGATACGAGCAGTACTTC
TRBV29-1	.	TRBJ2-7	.	CSVAQGSNEQYF	TGCAGCGTAGCCCAGGGATCTAACGAGCAGTACTTC
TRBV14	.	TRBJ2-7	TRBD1	CASSQGLGQGYYEQYF	TGTGCCAGCAGCCAAGGTCTAGGACAGGGATACTACGAGCAGTACTTC
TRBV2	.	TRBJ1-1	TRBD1	CARKPDRRGEAFF	TGTGCCAGAAAACCGGACAGGCGAGGGGAAGCTTTCTTT
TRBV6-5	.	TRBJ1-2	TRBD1	CASSYRDRASVYGYTF	TGTGCCAGCAGTTACAGGGACAGGGCATCTGTCTATGGCTACACCTTC
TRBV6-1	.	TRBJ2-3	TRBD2	CASSSGRATDTQYF	TGTGCCAGCAGTAGCGGGAGGGCCACAGATACGCAGTATTTT
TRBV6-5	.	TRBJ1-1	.	CASRGRVRGTEAFF	TGTGCCAGCAGGGGCAGGGTGCGGGGTACTGAAGCTTTCTTT
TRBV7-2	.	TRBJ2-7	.	CASSSRRDSYEQYF	TGTGCCAGCAGCTCGCGACGGGATTCCTACGAGCAGTACTTC
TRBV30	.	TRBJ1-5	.	CAWSEAAGTINQPQHF	TGTGCCTGGAGTGAGGCGGCCGGGACTATTAATCAGCCCCAGCATTTT
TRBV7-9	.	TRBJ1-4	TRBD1	CASSPTPGQGIINEKLFF	TGTGCCAGCAGCCCGACTCCGGGACAGGGGATCATAAATGAAAAACTGTTTTTT
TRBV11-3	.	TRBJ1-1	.	CASSVSGPGGTEAFF	TGTGCCAGCAGCGTTTCCGGGCCTGGGGGCACTGAAGCTTTCTTT
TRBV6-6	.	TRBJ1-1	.	CASSYDRWGTEAFF	TGTGCCAGCAGTTACGACAGATGGGGAACTGAAGCTTTCTTT
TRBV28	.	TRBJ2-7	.	CASRSGGGFDEQYF	TGTGCCAGCAGGAGCGGTGGGGGGTTCGACGAGCAGTACTTC
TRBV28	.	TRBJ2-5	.	CASSPRRQGGETQYF	TGTGCCAGCAGTCCTCGAAGACAGGGAGGAGAGACCCAGTACTTC
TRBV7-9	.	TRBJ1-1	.	CASSLRRGTFMNTEAFF	TGTGCCAGCAGCTTACGCAGAGGGACATTCATGAACACTGAAGCTTTCTTT
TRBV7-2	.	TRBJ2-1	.	CASSPWVGNEQFF	TGTGCCAGCAGCCCCTGGGTGGGCAATGAGCAGTTCTTC
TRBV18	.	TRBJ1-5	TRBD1	CASSPGTAPQPQHF	TGTGCCAGCTCACCAGGGACAGCCCCACAGCCCCAGCATTTT
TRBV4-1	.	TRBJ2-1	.	CASSPRSLPYNGQFF	TGCGCCAGCAGCCCTCGGAGTCTCCCCTACAATGGGCAGTTCTTC
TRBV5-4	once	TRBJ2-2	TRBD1	CASSIRTGGTGELFF	TGTGCCAGCAGCATAAGGACAGGGGGCACCGGGGAGCTGTTTTTT
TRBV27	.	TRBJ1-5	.	CASSFGVAGQPQHF	TGTGCCAGCAGTTTCGGCGTGGCAGGTCAGCCCCAGCATTTT
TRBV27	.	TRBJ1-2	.	CASRGAGDGYTF	TGTGCCAGCAGGGGAGCAGGCGATGGCTACACCTTC
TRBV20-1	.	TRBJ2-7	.	CSALYSYEQYF	TGCAGTGCTTTATACTCCTACGAGCAGTACTTC
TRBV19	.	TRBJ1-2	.	CASSTSGTLYGYTF	TGTGCCAGTAGTACATCCGGGACGCTTTATGGCTACACCTTC
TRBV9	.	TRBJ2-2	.	CASSVMTGNTGELFF	TGTGCCAGCAGCGTTATGACAGGGAACACCGGGGAGCTGTTTTTT
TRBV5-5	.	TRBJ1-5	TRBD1	CASGTGWDQPQHF	TGTGCCAGCGGGACAGGGTGGGATCAGCCCCAGCATTTT
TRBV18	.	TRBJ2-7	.	CASSLDSYEQYF	TGTGCCAGCTCACTTGACTCCTACGAGCAGTACTTC
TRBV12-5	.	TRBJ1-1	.	CASGRGNTEAFF	TGTGCTAGCGGTAGGGGGAACACTGAAGCTTTCTTT
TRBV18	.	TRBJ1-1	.	CASSPEVYTEAFF	TGTGCCAGCTCACCTGAGGTGTACACTGAAGCTTTCTTT